This paragraph covers one TCR beta chain sequence. RNA transcripts were the template, and TCR beta CDR3 regions were amplified from them. First-round RT-PCR with HTBI primers preceded a second-round multiplex PCR. TCRdb re-analysed the multiplex PCR reads in MiXCR, keeping a single row per CDR3 protein. Of approximately 1.2 million distinct CDR3 sequences in the sample, 35% to 40% were seen once. This record belongs to a study of Graves' ophthalmopathy and Graves' hyperthyroidism. With 3 bases removed from V and 0 bases from J, the gap between germline ends came to 12 bases. Germline CDR1 and CDR2: MNHEY and SMNVEV (reference sequence). The CDR3 contains 15 residues.

This chain joins TRBV27 and TRBJ2-7; maybe TRBD2 (5 bases). The sample comprised peripheral blood or thyroid tissue (not recorded which). This TCR derives from an adult man with Graves' hyperthyroidism. CDR3 DNA sequence: TGTGCCAGCAGTTTCAGACCGGCGGGCTCCTACGAGCAGTACTTC. It yields the protein CASSFRPAGSYEQYF.